This T cell receptor (beta chain) appears in the sequencing data of a study of cytomegalovirus exposure and HLA in healthy donors. About the research overall: Falling in the Caucasian-associated ancestry cluster were 81% of approximately 410 genotyped donors. General observations from the study: A later examination showed that TCR association rates differed by HLA locus, with DRB1 most and HLA-C fewest.

Primers included in the PCR were 60 Vbeta and 13 Jbeta primers. The table came from immunoSEQ multiplex PCR; TCRdb's copy has only in-frame clones and leaves some out. The table shows some 160,000 clones, with roughly 80% occurring only once. Each donor's status was that of a healthy bone marrow donor. In the case of this clone: The antigen remains unidentified.

The V gene's germline CDR1 is SGHVS and CDR2 FQNEAQ. The V end was cut by 3 bases, the J end by 3 bases, with 3 bases between. This CDR3 region has 11 residues. This sequence joins TRBV7-8 and TRBJ2-7, with D unclear. What was sequenced was PBMCs. This sequence originates from a male donor in good health and CMV-seropositive. This CDR3 is CASSFLYEQYF. The CDR3 DNA sequence: TGTGCCAGCAGCTTCCTCTACGAGCAGTACTTC.